This TCR beta chain was sequenced for a study of T cells in Graves' hyperthyroidism and ophthalmopathy. Amplified TCR beta CDR3 regions came from RNA transcripts. Initially, a first-round RT-PCR of the TCR CDR3 employed the HTBI primer set. TCRdb re-called the multiplex PCR reads with MiXCR, one entry per CDR3 protein. The sample has about 690,000 distinct CDR3 sequences, roughly 17% seen once. V lost 6 bases to trimming and J lost 4 bases, with 15 bases between them. The CDR3 runs 15 residues. The receptor comes from a man in his forties or fifties with Graves' hyperthyroidism. Sequencing was performed on blood. J is TRBJ1-4 and V is TRBV12-3 or TRBV12-4, with no clear D. CDR3 region: CASRVSGPGNEKLFF. The CDR3 DNA reads TGTGCCAGCAGAGTTTCGGGTCCTGGTAATGAAAAACTGTTTTTT.